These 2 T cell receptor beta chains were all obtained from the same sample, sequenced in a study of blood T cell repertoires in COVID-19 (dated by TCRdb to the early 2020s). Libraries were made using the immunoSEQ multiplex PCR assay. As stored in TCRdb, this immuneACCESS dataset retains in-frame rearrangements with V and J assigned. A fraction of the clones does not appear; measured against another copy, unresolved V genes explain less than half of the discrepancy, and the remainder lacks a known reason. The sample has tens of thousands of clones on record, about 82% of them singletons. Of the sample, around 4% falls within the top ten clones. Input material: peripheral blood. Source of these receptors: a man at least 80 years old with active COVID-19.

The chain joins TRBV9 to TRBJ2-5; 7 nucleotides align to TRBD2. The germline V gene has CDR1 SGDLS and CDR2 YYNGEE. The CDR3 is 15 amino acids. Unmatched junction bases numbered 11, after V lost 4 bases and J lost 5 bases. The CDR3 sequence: CASSPRAPAGETQYF. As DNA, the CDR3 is TGTGCCAGCAGCCCCCGGGCACCAGCGGGGGAGACCCAGTACTTC.

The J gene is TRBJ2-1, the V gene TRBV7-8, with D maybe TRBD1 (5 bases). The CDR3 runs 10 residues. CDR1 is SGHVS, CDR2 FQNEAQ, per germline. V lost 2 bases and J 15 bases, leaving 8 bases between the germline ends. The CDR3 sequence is CASSLRTLFF. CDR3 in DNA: TGTGCCAGCAGCTTAAGGACACTGTTCTTC.